This is a list of T cell receptor beta chains from one sample in a study of response to subunit inactivated influenza vaccine. TCRdb re-called the RT-PCR reads through MiXCR, storing one row per CDR3 protein. The table lists 500,000 to 600,000 distinct CDR3 sequences, about an eighth of them singletons. The sequencing here drew on PBMCs from blood, taken 45 days after vaccination. The source is a man in his fifties who received an inactivated influenza vaccine. Both conserved end residues are part of each CDR3. The D gene is left open where the match is weak. Rows give clone size only sometimes, using once, few, many, or a class for an expanded clone.

d_call clone_size j_call v_call cdr3_nt cdr3_aa
. few TRBJ1-1 TRBV6-5 TGTGCCAGCAGTTACTCGACGTTGATGAACACTGAAGCTTTCTTT CASSYSTLMNTEAFF
. many TRBJ2-1 TRBV5-1 TGCGCCAGCAGGGCAGAGAGTTCCTACAATGAGCAGTTCTTC CASRAESSYNEQFF
. . TRBJ1-2 TRBV12-3/TRBV12-4 TGTGCCAGCAGTCCCAAAACTGGACGGAGCCACTATGGCTACACCTTC CASSPKTGRSHYGYTF
. few TRBJ1-5 TRBV27 TGTGCCAGCAGTACGGAACAGCCCCAGCATTTT CASSTEQPQHF
. . TRBJ1-2 TRBV15 TGTGCCACCAGCAGAGACAGGGAAGGCTACACCTTC CATSRDREGYTF
TRBD1 . TRBJ2-1 TRBV6-1 TGTGCCAGCAGTAGGGACCTGGGTGGACAGGGGCAGTTCTTC CASSRDLGGQGQFF
. many TRBJ2-2 TRBV6-1 TGTGCCAGCAGTGGGAACTTTGGGGGAGACACCGGGGAGCTGTTTTTT CASSGNFGGDTGELFF
TRBD1 many TRBJ1-2 TRBV5-1 TGCGCCAGCAGCTTGACGCTGGGACAGAACTATGGCTACACCTTC CASSLTLGQNYGYTF
. . TRBJ2-7 TRBV20-1 TGCAGTGCTAGGGCCTTGGGACGGTCCTACGAGCAGTACTTC CSARALGRSYEQYF
. few TRBJ2-5 TRBV12-3/TRBV12-4 TGTGCCAGCAGTTTTGGGCTACAAGCCAGGGCCCAGTACTTC CASSFGLQARAQYF
. . TRBJ2-7 TRBV30 TGTGCCTGGAGTGTAAGCGGGCCGACATCCTACGAGCAGTACTTC CAWSVSGPTSYEQYF
TRBD2 . TRBJ2-1 TRBV24-1 TGTGCCACCAGTGGTCCTAGCGGGAGGGCCATGGGTGAGCAGTTCTTC CATSGPSGRAMGEQFF
TRBD2 many TRBJ2-1 TRBV11-2 TGTGCCAGCAGCTTAATTAGCGGGGGTAATGAGCAGTTCTTC CASSLISGGNEQFF
TRBD1 . TRBJ1-2 TRBV20-1 TGCAGTGCGGGAGGACAGGGCGGCCGCGGCTACACCTTC CSAGGQGGRGYTF
. . TRBJ2-7 TRBV6-1 TGTGCCAGCGGATATGGCATTGGGCTAGAGCAGTACTTC CASGYGIGLEQYF
. few TRBJ1-2 TRBV12-3/TRBV12-4 TGTGCCAGCAGTCCAGGATTTGTTGGCTATGGCTACACCTTC CASSPGFVGYGYTF
. few TRBJ2-1 TRBV6-2/TRBV6-3 TGTGCCAGCAGTTTTGACTTGCGGACCCCAGGCCTCTACAATGAGCAGTTCTTC CASSFDLRTPGLYNEQFF
. few TRBJ2-6 TRBV4-3 TGCGCCAGCAGCCAAGGACAAGCCTACTCTGGGGCCAACGTCCTGACTTTC CASSQGQAYSGANVLTF
. . TRBJ2-3 TRBV7-9 TGTGCCAGCAGCTTATTCCCCGGGTTATCCACAGATACGCAGTATTTT CASSLFPGLSTDTQYF
TRBD2 . TRBJ2-3 TRBV28 TGTGCCAGCAGGGGGACTAGCGGCAGCTTTAGCACAGATACGCAGTATTTT CASRGTSGSFSTDTQYF
. . TRBJ2-6 TRBV5-1 TGCGTAAGCAGGGAGGATGGGGCCAACGTCCTGACTTTC CVSREDGANVLTF
TRBD2 . TRBJ2-7 TRBV20-1 TGCAGCCTAGCGGGAGCTGGGGAGCAGTACTTC CSLAGAGEQYF
TRBD1 . TRBJ2-5 TRBV12-3/TRBV12-4 TGTGCCAGCACCATACAGGGGGTTCAAGAGACCCAGTACTTC CASTIQGVQETQYF
. many TRBJ2-1 TRBV7-2 TGTGCCAGCAGCTTAGGGGGCGGGATCCTTGTCGGTGAGCAGTTCTTC CASSLGGGILVGEQFF
. few TRBJ2-3 TRBV25-1 TGTGCCAGCAGTGAATCTCACAAGTCAGATACGCAGTATTTT CASSESHKSDTQYF
. few TRBJ1-5 TRBV20-1 TGCAGTGCTAACGGAGGGGATCAGCCCCAGCATTTT CSANGGDQPQHF
TRBD2 . TRBJ2-1 TRBV7-2 TGTGCCAGCAGCTTACTAGCGGGAGGATTTAATGAGCAGTTCTTC CASSLLAGGFNEQFF
. few TRBJ2-7 TRBV29-1 TGCAGCGTTGAAGGCCCGGCACTAAGCGACGAGCAGTACTTC CSVEGPALSDEQYF
TRBD1 . TRBJ2-7 TRBV24-1 TGTGCCACCAGTGATCCCCGAAGACAGGGAGACGAGCAGTACTTC CATSDPRRQGDEQYF
. few TRBJ2-3 TRBV28 TGTGCCAGCAGTCGTTGGGGGGATACGCAGTATTTT CASSRWGDTQYF
. few TRBJ1-6 TRBV14 TGTGCCAGCAGCCAAACGGACCGATCACCCCTCCACTTT CASSQTDRSPLHF
. few TRBJ1-1 TRBV5-6 TGTGCCAGCACCCTCAGTGGCACTGAAGCTTTCTTT CASTLSGTEAFF